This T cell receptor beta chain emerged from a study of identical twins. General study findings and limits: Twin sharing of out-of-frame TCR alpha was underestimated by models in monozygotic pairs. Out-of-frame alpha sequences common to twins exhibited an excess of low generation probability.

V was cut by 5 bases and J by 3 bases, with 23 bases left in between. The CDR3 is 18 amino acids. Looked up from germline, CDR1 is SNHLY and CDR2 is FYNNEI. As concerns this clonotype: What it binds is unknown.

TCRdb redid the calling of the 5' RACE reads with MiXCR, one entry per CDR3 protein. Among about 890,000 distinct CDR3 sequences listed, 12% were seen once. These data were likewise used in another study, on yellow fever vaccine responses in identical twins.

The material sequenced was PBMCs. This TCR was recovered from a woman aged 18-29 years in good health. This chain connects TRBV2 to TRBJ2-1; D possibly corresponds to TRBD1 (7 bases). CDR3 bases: TGTGCCAGCAGTTTGAGTCGAGGGGGCCGGAGGGACTACAATGAGCAGTTCTTC. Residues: CASSLSRGGRRDYNEQFF. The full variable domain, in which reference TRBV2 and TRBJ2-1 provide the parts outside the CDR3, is EPEVTQTPSHQVTQMGQEVILRCVPISNHLYFYWYRQILGQKVEFLVSFYNNEISEKSEIFDDQFSVERPDGSNFTLKIRSTKLEDSAMYFCASSLSRGGRRDYNEQFFGPGTRLTVL.